This T cell receptor (beta chain) was recorded in a study of vaccination and CD4 T cells after COVID-19. About the research overall: Convalescent persons amounted to six males plus four females, two of whom were Hispanic. The peptides that stimulated the cells were overlapping spike peptides from SARS-CoV-2, HCoV-NL63, HCoV-OC43 and HCoV-229E.

Oncomine TCR Beta short-read sequencing was applied to DNA from cultured CD4+ T cells. Via MiXCR, TCRdb re-called the PCR reads, giving one row per CDR3 protein. Among 4,000 to 5,500 distinct CDR3 sequences listed, roughly 60% were seen once. This CDR3 region has 14 residues. V lost 2 bases to trimming and J lost 5 bases, with 12 bases between them. A single count supports this clonotype. What it binds is unknown. Treatment noted: approximately 11-day PBMC culture with coronavirus spike peptide pools or control peptides (ViraFEST assay). The unexposed donor provided CD4+ T cells, which were taken before the COVID-19 pandemic (2011-2018). After about eleven days of culture, CD4+ T cells were negatively selected.

The chain joins TRBV12-3 or TRBV12-4 to TRBJ1-1; perhaps TRBD1 as D (5 bases). The clonotype comes from a human donor in good health. Sequenced material: CD4+ T cells from blood, cultured in vitro. CDR3 region: CASSLFGGGTEAFF. In DNA form, the CDR3 reads TGTGCCAGCAGTTTATTTGGGGGAGGAACTGAAGCTTTCTTT.